This is a list of T cell receptor beta chains from one sample in a study of T-cell memory formation after mild COVID-19. TCRdb analysed the 5' RACE reads with MiXCR anew, one entry per CDR3 protein. The table shows more than 350,000 distinct CDR3 sequences, with about 15% occurring only once. Specimen: PBMCs or a T cell subset sorted from them (not recorded which). The receptors here all came from a man between 18 and 35 years old who had mild COVID-19 (a few samples of this study predate the infection). Cell type and time point are not known. The CDR3 runs from the conserved cysteine through the conserved F or W. A D gene is named only where the DNA matches it firmly. Clone sizes are given selectively: once, few, many, or a class where the clone is expanded.

few	TRBJ1-1	TRBV7-2	-	CASSFSGMNTEAFF	TGTGCCAGCAGCTTTTCTGGGATGAACACTGAAGCTTTCTTT
-	TRBJ1-6	TRBV28	TRBD1	CASSPPGQGHSPLHF	TGTGCCAGCAGCCCCCCGGGACAGGGTCACTCACCCCTCCACTTT
-	TRBJ1-6	TRBV6-5	-	CASRPDRSSYNSPLHF	TGTGCCAGCAGACCCGACAGGAGCTCCTATAATTCACCCCTCCACTTT
-	TRBJ1-2	TRBV10-3	-	CAISEGSLGRYGYTF	TGTGCCATCAGTGAGGGCTCCCTTGGTCGCTATGGCTACACCTTC
-	TRBJ2-5	TRBV12-3/TRBV12-4	TRBD2	CASSPKRTSGGAGETQYF	TGTGCCAGCAGTCCAAAACGGACTAGCGGGGGGGCGGGAGAGACCCAGTACTTC
-	TRBJ2-6	TRBV5-1	-	CASRETPFSSGANVLTF	TGCGCCAGCAGGGAGACACCTTTTAGCTCTGGGGCCAACGTCCTGACTTTC
-	TRBJ1-2	TRBV7-9	-	CASSIRGSTNYGYTF	TGTGCCAGCAGCATCCGGGGCTCTACTAACTATGGCTACACCTTC
few	TRBJ2-1	TRBV6-2/TRBV6-3	-	CASSYSGLEQFF	TGTGCCAGCAGTTACTCGGGTCTTGAGCAGTTCTTC
-	TRBJ1-4	TRBV7-9	TRBD1	CASSLTTGVGAELFF	TGTGCCAGCAGCCTTACCACAGGGGTCGGTGCGGAACTGTTTTTT
few	TRBJ2-1	TRBV15	-	CATSRDWGANEQFF	TGTGCCACCAGCAGAGATTGGGGGGCCAATGAGCAGTTCTTC
-	TRBJ1-3	TRBV20-1	-	CSAREDPGLGVDSGNTIYF	TGCAGTGCTAGAGAGGACCCAGGGTTAGGGGTAGACTCTGGAAACACCATATATTTT
few	TRBJ1-5	TRBV20-1	-	CSAWTGAGNQPQHF	TGCAGTGCCTGGACGGGGGCGGGCAATCAGCCCCAGCATTTT
many	TRBJ2-1	TRBV23-1	-	CASSHHYNEQFF	TGCGCCAGCAGTCATCATTACAATGAGCAGTTCTTC
few	TRBJ1-3	TRBV7-2	TRBD1	CASSFSDRAGNTIYF	TGTGCCAGCAGCTTCTCCGACAGGGCTGGAAACACCATATATTTT
few	TRBJ2-7	TRBV12-3/TRBV12-4	TRBD1	CASSLWGQENSYEQYF	TGTGCCAGCAGTTTATGGGGACAGGAGAACTCCTACGAGCAGTACTTC
few	TRBJ2-7	TRBV5-6	-	CASSLQRGWYPYEQYF	TGTGCCAGCAGCTTGCAAAGGGGATGGTACCCCTACGAGCAGTACTTC
-	TRBJ2-2	TRBV4-2	-	CASSQAMFSARGELFF	TGTGCCAGCAGCCAAGCAATGTTCAGCGCCCGCGGGGAGCTGTTTTTT
-	TRBJ1-1	TRBV6-1	TRBD1	CASSVVRGPSEAFF	TGTGCCAGCAGTGTAGTAAGGGGGCCCTCTGAAGCTTTCTTT
few	TRBJ1-2	TRBV7-8	TRBD1	CASSRMTGGPDGYTF	TGTGCCAGCAGCCGGATGACAGGGGGTCCCGATGGCTACACCTTC
few	TRBJ2-7	TRBV12-3/TRBV12-4	-	CASSLAGLYEQYF	TGTGCCAGCAGTTTGGCAGGGCTGTACGAGCAGTACTTC
many	TRBJ1-2	TRBV12-3/TRBV12-4	-	CASSPPSYWGHLRGYTF	TGTGCCAGCAGTCCGCCATCATACTGGGGGCATTTGCGTGGCTACACCTTC
-	TRBJ1-5	TRBV7-2	-	CASSFAGGGSNQPQHF	TGTGCCAGCAGCTTCGCCGGGGGGGGGAGCAATCAGCCCCAGCATTTT
many	TRBJ2-1	TRBV7-3	-	CASSPVGGEQFF	TGTGCCAGCAGCCCCGTGGGCGGTGAGCAGTTCTTC
many	TRBJ1-5	TRBV7-8	-	CASSLDRDRRPQHF	TGTGCCAGCAGCTTAGATCGGGATAGGCGGCCCCAGCATTTT
-	TRBJ2-3	TRBV7-3	-	CASSPRGRGRSTDTQYF	TGTGCCAGCAGCCCCCGTGGGAGGGGGCGTAGCACAGATACGCAGTATTTT
-	TRBJ1-4	TRBV4-1	-	CASSRLTGSGEKLFF	TGCGCCAGCAGCCGCTTGACGGGTAGTGGTGAAAAACTGTTTTTT
few	TRBJ1-2	TRBV5-1	TRBD1	CASSLIIGQGGNWWYGYTF	TGCGCCAGCAGCTTGATTATCGGACAGGGGGGGAATTGGTGGTATGGCTACACCTTC
-	TRBJ2-2	TRBV7-2	-	CASSLRRGTGELFF	TGTGCCAGCAGCTTACGGCGAGGCACCGGGGAGCTGTTTTTT
-	TRBJ2-2	TRBV4-1	-	CASSQEAASNTGELFF	TGCGCCAGCAGCCAAGAGGCAGCTTCGAACACCGGGGAGCTGTTTTTT
many	TRBJ2-1	TRBV18	TRBD2	CASSPVAGGYNEQFF	TGTGCCAGCTCCCCGGTAGCGGGGGGCTACAATGAGCAGTTCTTC
-	TRBJ1-6	TRBV7-9	-	CASSLGTVHNSPLHF	TGTGCCAGCAGCTTAGGGACGGTGCATAATTCACCCCTCCACTTT
few	TRBJ2-7	TRBV7-2	TRBD2	CASRSQRGASYEQYF	TGTGCCAGCAGGAGTCAGCGGGGTGCCTCCTACGAGCAGTACTTC
-	TRBJ2-7	TRBV10-3	-	CAIGEGGYEQYF	TGTGCCATCGGTGAGGGTGGCTACGAGCAGTACTTC
few	TRBJ2-1	TRBV5-1	TRBD2	CASSPWGGNNEQFF	TGCGCCAGTAGCCCTTGGGGGGGGAACAATGAGCAGTTCTTC
-	TRBJ1-2	TRBV6-2/TRBV6-3	-	CASRNPGNYGYTF	TGTGCCAGCAGAAATCCAGGGAACTATGGCTACACCTTC
-	TRBJ1-1	TRBV9	-	CASSVDPLTGTEAFF	TGTGCCAGCAGCGTAGACCCTTTGACTGGTACTGAAGCTTTCTTT
-	TRBJ2-1	TRBV2	TRBD1	CASSERQGGYNEQFF	TGTGCCAGCAGTGAACGACAGGGCGGCTACAATGAGCAGTTCTTC
-	TRBJ2-2	TRBV29-1	-	CSVGGSTTGELFF	TGCAGCGTTGGCGGTAGTACCACCGGGGAGCTGTTTTTT
many	TRBJ1-1	TRBV7-9	-	CASSWWTAETEAFF	TGTGCCAGCAGCTGGTGGACAGCGGAAACTGAAGCTTTCTTT
-	TRBJ2-7	TRBV12-3/TRBV12-4	-	CASSLGSRRPHYEQYF	TGTGCCAGCAGTTTAGGAAGTCGACGACCCCACTACGAGCAGTACTTC
few	TRBJ2-7	TRBV6-5	-	CASSYGGTPYEQYF	TGTGCCAGCAGTTACGGTGGGACACCGTACGAGCAGTACTTC
-	TRBJ1-5	TRBV7-9	TRBD1	CASSLGSLTGVDQPQHF	TGTGCCAGCAGCTTAGGGTCCCTGACAGGGGTGGATCAGCCCCAGCATTTT
-	TRBJ1-5	TRBV2	-	CASSDGGEGNQPQHF	TGTGCCAGCAGTGACGGGGGAGAGGGCAATCAGCCCCAGCATTTT
few	TRBJ1-6	TRBV5-1	-	CASSLGNGNSPLHF	TGCGCCAGCAGCTTGGGTAACGGGAATTCACCCCTCCACTTT
few	TRBJ2-3	TRBV18	-	CASSPSARDQTDTQYF	TGTGCCAGCTCACCGTCGGCCCGGGACCAAACAGATACGCAGTATTTT
many	TRBJ2-1	TRBV7-9	TRBD1	CASSLVWTGGHNEQFF	TGTGCCAGCAGCTTAGTGTGGACAGGGGGCCACAATGAGCAGTTCTTC
-	TRBJ2-5	TRBV27	TRBD2	CASSLGLGAGAGETQYF	TGTGCCAGCAGTTTGGGCCTCGGAGCGGGGGCGGGGGAGACCCAGTACTTC
many	TRBJ2-5	TRBV12-3/TRBV12-4	TRBD1	CASSPDRAETQYF	TGTGCCAGCAGCCCGGACAGGGCTGAGACCCAGTACTTC
few	TRBJ2-1	TRBV28	-	CASSSLPGDTLHSEQFF	TGTGCCAGCAGTTCCCTCCCAGGGGATACCCTTCATTCGGAGCAGTTCTTC
-	TRBJ2-3	TRBV20-1	-	CSAGPGTTKYF	TGCAGTGCTGGACCCGGCACAACTAAGTATTTT
-	TRBJ2-2	TRBV4-2	TRBD1	CASSPRQGSNTGELFF	TGTGCCAGCAGCCCCCGACAGGGTTCGAACACCGGGGAGCTGTTTTTT
-	TRBJ2-1	TRBV7-8	-	CASSRPRDLGYNEQFF	TGTGCCAGCAGCCGTCCCCGGGACCTCGGGTACAATGAGCAGTTCTTC
many	TRBJ2-5	TRBV5-6	TRBD2	CASQGLAGFQETQYF	TGTGCCAGCCAGGGACTAGCGGGCTTCCAAGAGACCCAGTACTTC
few	TRBJ2-5	TRBV12-3/TRBV12-4	-	CASSLARRGWSAQETQYF	TGTGCCAGCAGTTTAGCGCGCAGAGGATGGTCCGCACAAGAGACCCAGTACTTC
many	TRBJ2-3	TRBV7-2	-	CASSLVLGATDTQYF	TGTGCCAGCAGCTTAGTGTTGGGAGCCACAGATACGCAGTATTTT